This entry is about one TCR beta chain. Only a few counts were recorded for this clone. Its specific antigen is unknown. Base qualities were left out, and no much larger clone turns up one base away. Libraries were made using the immunoSEQ multiplex PCR assay. The multiplex PCR relied on a mix of 60 forward primers for TCR Vbeta segments and 13 reverse primers for TCR Jbeta segments. The CDR3 region of rearranged TCR beta genes was amplified from genomic DNA with a multiplex PCR assay. The amplified TCR beta libraries were sequenced on the Illumina HiSeq System as 87-base-pair reads. On the authors' methods: In a later analysis, tens of millions of unique TCR beta chains were counted across the roughly 610 repertoires, and roughly 11 million of these chains were shared by at least two donors. To remove PCR and sequencing errors, raw reads were error-corrected and collapsed into unique sequences using a nearest-neighbor algorithm that merged closely related sequences. V, D and J gene segments were assigned by aligning CDR3 sequences to IMGT reference sequences. For a sequence to be retained, at least a six-nucleotide match to both a V gene segment and a J gene segment was required. A rearrangement was called productive if the CDR3 had no stop codons and remained in frame with V and J, and every other rearrangement was called non-productive. CDR3 was defined by IMGT convention, running from the second conserved V-encoded cysteine to the conserved J-encoded phenylalanine. Sequences without an unambiguous match to a single V gene segment were excluded from the earlier analysis of several hundred of the donors. In an earlier analysis of around 590 of the donors, a V segment was called functional when productive rearrangements were above 56.7%, and segregating when the standard deviation between donors exceeded 5%. To diagnose cytomegalovirus status from the catalog of TCR beta chain sequences, a statistical classification framework was built. V and J gene assignment, in a later analysis, came from comparing TCR nucleotide sequences with IMGT/GENE-DB human TR gene sequences. In a later analysis, CDR3 sequences and most-parsimonious VDJ recombination scenarios were assigned using the TCRdist pipeline. In a later analysis, each TCR beta chain was defined by its CDR3 amino acid sequence together with its V-gene family, and reads without a unique V-gene family were excluded. To address suspected cross-contamination and a sequencing artifact, a later analysis removed roughly 580 highly shared, low-generation-probability nucleotide sequences. For each public chain, a later analysis derived a clonal expansion index from normalized ranks of inferred template counts within each repertoire. In a later analysis, generation probabilities were computed with a VDJ recombination model fitted to out-of-frame rearrangements, and the resulting probabilities were checked against IGoR. A later analysis scored TCR-TCR, TCR-HLA and TCR-CMV co-occurrence with hypergeometric tests, applying a repertoire-size bias correction to TCR pairs. A later analysis estimated false discovery rates by permuting HLA or CMV assignments 20 times. In a later analysis, co-occurring TCRs were grouped using DBSCAN, with TCRdist sequence similarity added in when clustering inside HLA-allele-positive subsets. For co-occurrence clustering, repertoires with fewer than 30,000 or more than 120,000 public chains were excluded, along with roughly 5 repertoires with anomalous nucleotide sharing. TCRdb mirrors the immuneACCESS table, restricted to in-frame sequences. Some clones are absent from its copies; in checked studies, under half trace to an unresolved V gene, and the reason for the others is unknown. That table furnishes V, J and clone size, whereas the DNA furnished D and trimming. The sample table holds about 120,000 clones, of which roughly 9% were seen once. 3% of the sample is held by the ten biggest clonotypes.

The sample originates from a study of cytomegalovirus exposure and HLA in healthy donors (dated by TCRdb to about 2017). For context, the study as a whole: An earlier analysis of fewer than 750 of the donors reported roughly 300 Gb of sequence data and some 110 million unique TCR beta sequences obtained from about 170 million T cells. An early release covering 550 to 700 HLA-typed donors comprised about 300 gigabases of sequencing data and 85 million to 100 million unique TCR sequences. Of the 300 to 500 genotyped donors, more than 75% were placed in the genetic ancestry cluster associated with self-reported Caucasian donors. The study aimed to test whether cataloging public T cell receptors could reveal signatures of past pathogen exposure. The study used immunosequencing to profile the T cell repertoires of 666 subjects and linked those repertoires to cytomegalovirus serostatus. In addition to the first cohort of several hundred subjects, a separate validation cohort of approximately 110 different subjects was used. To predict cytomegalovirus infection status, the study combined high-throughput TCR immunosequencing, statistical association of individual TCRs with disease status, and machine learning. A later analysis re-examined previously published TCR beta repertoires from around 670 donors and added high-resolution HLA genotyping to investigate patterns of TCR occurrence. The later analysis used no new phenotypic data to find candidate immune exposures, relying instead on TCR beta sequences and their occurrence across donors. To decide whether each TCR beta V gene segment behaved as functional or pseudogenic, an earlier analysis of approximately 620 of the donors relied on high-throughput TCR beta sequencing. Alongside the repertoire data, information on donor age, sex, ethnicity and CMV serostatus was compiled. In a later genetic analysis, genome-wide SNP genotypes for about 65% of the roughly 700 donors were used, and that subset was treated as a discovery cohort. Every repertoire in the discovery cohort had been generated on one and the same sequencing platform. Both class I and class II loci were covered by HLA typing, at four-digit resolution. Typing coverage varied by locus: roughly 629-640 donors for A, B, C, DRB1 and DQB1; approximately 500 for DQA1; some 610 for DPA1; 400 to 480 for DPB1. Roughly 5 DR-DQ haplotypes were handled as single units for association and clustering, since linkage in the cohort was strong. Across approximately 420 genotyped donors of the cohort, an average of 235,054 unique TCR beta nucleotide sequences per donor were sequenced, and approximately 19% of those sequences were non-productive. Broader findings and caveats from the paper: This cohort had only TCR beta chains sequenced, and the lack of alpha or paired-chain data limited which features could be detected. When HLA alleles, especially DR and DQ, strongly co-occurred, attributing TCR associations to individual alleles was difficult. Most TCR sequences were observed very rarely across donors, whereas some public TCRs were present in many individuals. Because some donors lacked HLA typing at each locus, the association tests relied only on the typed subset. The study listed over 150 TCR beta chains as associated with cytomegalovirus. A later analysis found that most CMV-associated TCR beta chains appeared HLA-restricted, with HLA associations seemingly driven largely by CMV exposure. A later analysis found that HLA-associated TCR beta chains were more clonally expanded and had lower generation probabilities than equally common non-associated chains. Because counts were too low, roughly 16 rarely observed V segments, including chromosome 9 orphons, were excluded from the earlier analysis of around 640 of the donors. In vitro tests confirmed that a few of the cytomegalovirus-associated TCR beta chains recognize cytomegalovirus antigens. Linkage disequilibrium might explain the correlated functional status among segregating V segments, but an unknown experimental factor could not be ruled out. V-gene and J-gene trimming of TCR beta chains was associated with a missense DCLRE1C variant in a later genetic analysis, and the association was replicated in an independent cohort. A further reported finding was that TCR beta sequences accurately predicted the HLA-A and HLA-B alleles for most subjects in the first cohort. According to the authors, the approach could potentially be generalized to other disease states and immunological phenotypes. A cluster of highly shared sequence variants was judged likely to be a technical artifact of the sequencing pipeline. A later analysis found that TCR association rates varied across HLA loci, with DRB1 alleles showing the most associated TCRs and HLA-C alleles the fewest. Immune exposure information for the cohort was limited to CMV serostatus. The classifier was reported to diagnose cytomegalovirus status with high specificity and sensitivity in both the original and validation cohorts. A later genetic analysis reported fewer N-insertions in productive TCRs among donors in an Asian-associated ancestry cluster than the roughly 640-donor mean. An earlier analysis of approximately 530 of the donors showed that most TCR beta V segments appeared in productive rearrangements either about 87% or about 30% of the time, which broadly matched IMGT annotations. Specific HLA alleles were associated with about 17,000 TCR beta sequences at a false discovery rate of 0.05 in a later analysis. Because the 87-base-pair reads could not distinguish some IMGT-functional V segments, including TRBV6-2 and TRBV6-3, those segments were excluded. A later analysis reported that several top co-occurrence clusters appeared linked to parvovirus B19, influenza, CMV and Epstein-Barr virus. The presence/absence analyses assumed that sequencing depth was roughly uniform across donors, and that assumption may not be true.

The CDR3 has 12 amino acids, counting the end cysteine and phenylalanine. Only the CDR3 portion is preserved as DNA: 36 bases, with reading frame beginning at the first base. V is pared back by 4 bases and J by 7 bases, with 10 bases lying between the germline termini. CDR1 and CDR2, looked up from the germline V gene, are SGHVS and FNYEAQ. The cohort comprised several hundred healthy bone marrow donors. Cohort members were all nominally healthy when sampled, although unrecorded immune exposures were likely present. The donor was CMV seronegative and was included in the group of hundreds of seronegative cohort members. Each donor provided a peripheral blood sample, and peripheral blood mononuclear cells were used for TCR beta sequencing. Genomic DNA was extracted from the blood cell samples with the Qiagen DNeasy Blood Extraction Kit.

The TCR comes from a young man in good health and CMV-seronegative. Here the chain combines TRBV7-6 and TRBJ1-2, with the D gene uncertain. The specimen was PBMCs. Read as DNA, the sequence is TGTGCCAGCAGCTCGACCGCGGGTGGCTACACCTTC. Its translation is CASSSTAGGYTF.